Many counts were recorded for the clone carrying this TCR beta chain. This sample was taken from a study of early T cells in non-severe SARS-CoV-2 infection. Study-level background: RNA in bulk from unsorted whole blood was sequenced, and chains were unpaired.

Each single cDNA molecule received a unique molecular identifier. TCRdb reanalysed the 5' RACE reads using MiXCR and keeps one entry per CDR3 protein. The table includes about 64,000 distinct CDR3 sequences, about an eighth detected once. The CDR3 runs 20 residues. In germline, CDR1 is SGHRS, CDR2 YFSETQ. V was pared by 0 bases and J by 0 bases, with 21 bases between. This receptor was taken from an adult who was a healthcare worker with PCR-confirmed SARS-CoV-2 infection or an uninfected control (not recorded which). The source material was whole blood. This chain uses TRBV5-1 with TRBJ2-2; the D gene is possibly TRBD2 (6 bases). CDR3: CASSLGVRDWLGANTGELFF. The CDR3 coding sequence is TGCGCCAGCAGCTTGGGGGTCCGGGACTGGCTGGGCGCGAACACCGGGGAGCTGTTTTTT.